Below, 22 T cell receptor beta chains from the same sample are listed, as sequenced in a study of technical replicates of blood from several donors. Here immunoSEQ multiplex PCR was the method, and the copy in TCRdb shows in-frame clones only, minus some. This sample has 75,000 to 90,000 clones, with around 90% found just once. Sequencing was done on a sample of T cells isolated from PBMCs. The receptors stem from a human donor in good health.

This clone was observed once. The chain uses TRBV10-3 and TRBJ1-2; 8 bases fit TRBD1. J lost 5 bases, V lost 4 bases, and 0 bases had no gene match. CDR3 length: 12 amino acids. Germline V lookup: CDR1 ENHRY, CDR2 SYGVKD. The CDR3 region is CAISGQGYGYTF. The CDR3 nucleotides are TGTGCCATCAGTGGACAGGGGTATGGCTACACCTTC.

The chain couples TRBV11-1 to TRBJ2-3, with D possibly being TRBD1 (6 bases). Germline CDR1 and CDR2: SGHAT and FQDESV (reference sequence). V was cut by 2 bases and J by 0 bases, with 9 bases left in between. The CDR3 length is 15 residues. CDR3 sequence reads: CASSLNRASTDTQYF. The CDR3 DNA follows: TGTGCCAGCAGCTTAAACAGGGCTAGCACAGATACGCAGTATTTT.

The chain links TRBV6-1 to TRBJ1-1; D uncertain. The CDR3 has 11 residues. The ends were cut back, 2 bases at V and 7 bases at J, with 5 bases in the middle. Germline assignment: CDR1 MNHNS and CDR2 SASEGT. As DNA, the CDR3 is TGTGCCAGCAGTGAATCGGGTGAAGCTTTCTTT. Protein: CASSESGEAFF.

The chain combines TRBV5-4 with TRBJ1-2; D might be TRBD1 (5 bases). The CDR3 has 11 amino acids. CDR1 and CDR2 from the germline V gene are SGHNT and YYREEE (reference sequence). V gave up 6 bases and J gave up 8 bases, with 11 bases separating them. The CDR3 DNA is TGTGCCAGCAAATCGGGGGGAGGCTACACCTTC. Its protein product is CASKSGGGYTF.

The genes are TRBV7-9 and TRBJ2-3; 9 bases line up with TRBD2. Germline-derived CDR1 and CDR2 are SEHNR and FQNEAQ (reference sequence). V shed 10 bases and J 4 bases; nucleotides not matched to a gene: 9. This CDR3 has 14 residues. The CDR3 region has the DNA TGTGCCACCCTAAGCGGGAGGCCCCCAGATACGCAGTATTTT. Protein: CATLSGRPPDTQYF.

The chain has TRBV2 and TRBJ1-1; the D is unclear. Germline V gene lookup returns CDR1 SNHLY and CDR2 FYNNEI. The ends were cut back, 7 bases at V and 0 bases at J, with 12 bases in the middle. This CDR3 is 14 amino acids long. CDR3 residues: CASNPAGMNTEAFF. DNA of the CDR3: TGTGCCAGCAACCCAGCGGGGATGAACACTGAAGCTTTCTTT.

The chain uses TRBV27 and TRBJ2-3; 13 nucleotides align to TRBD2. The length of the CDR3 is 16 residues. With V trimmed by 5 bases and J by 6 bases, 8 bases remained unmatched. The germline V gene encodes CDR1 MNHEY and CDR2 SMNVEV (reference sequence). The CDR3 region is CASSPRTSGSLDTQYF. The CDR3 DNA reads TGTGCCAGCAGTCCACGGACTAGCGGGAGTTTGGATACGCAGTATTTT.

V is TRBV6-1 and J is TRBJ1-4, with D hard to call. Looked up from germline, CDR1 is MNHNS and CDR2 is SASEGT. The V gene lost 8 bases and the J gene lost 0 bases, with 10 bases spanning the gap. The length of the CDR3 is 14 residues. The CDR3 here is CASAWEATNEKLFF. The CDR3 DNA follows: TGTGCCAGCGCATGGGAGGCAACTAATGAAAAACTGTTTTTT.

J is TRBJ2-5 and V is TRBV4-1; no clear D gene. V was cut by 1 base and J by 5 bases, with 5 bases left in between. The CDR3 spans 12 residues. Germline CDR1 reads MGHRA; CDR2 reads YSYEKL. The CDR3 region has the DNA TGCGCCAGCAGCCAAGTAGAGGAGACCCAGTACTTC. As protein: CASSQVEETQYF.

The chain has TRBV27 and TRBJ2-7, with TRBD1 matching 12 bases. Trimming removed 3 bases from V and 6 bases from J; junction bases left unmatched: 3. Looked up from germline, CDR1 is MNHEY and CDR2 is SMNVEV (reference sequence). The CDR3 runs to 14 residues. The CDR3 nucleotides read TGTGCCAGCAGTTTCGGGACAGGGGGCTCCGAGCAGTACTTC. Translation: CASSFGTGGSEQYF.

The chain joins TRBV27 to TRBJ1-2; 8 bases agree with TRBD1. The length of the CDR3 is 14 residues. CDR1 is MNHEY and CDR2 is SMNVEV in the germline V gene (reference sequence). V shed 5 bases, J shed 8 bases, and the junction held 10 bases outside the gene matches. The CDR3 spells CASSKSPGGDGYTF. The CDR3 DNA follows: TGTGCCAGCAGTAAATCTCCAGGGGGCGACGGCTACACCTTC.

The CDR3 DNA follows: TGTGCCAGCAGTTTACAGGGGGCGGGCAACGAGCAGTACTTC. It translates to CASSLQGAGNEQYF. The V gene is TRBV27, the J gene TRBJ2-7; 8 bases are shared with TRBD1. Germline V gene sequence: CDR1 MNHEY, CDR2 SMNVEV (reference sequence). This CDR3 is 14 amino acids long. V shed 2 bases and J 5 bases; nucleotides not matched to a gene: 5.

The V gene is TRBV10-3, the J gene TRBJ1-2; maybe TRBD1 (5 bases). The CDR3 totals 13 residues. Germline-derived CDR1 and CDR2 are ENHRY and SYGVKD. Trimming pared 2 bases from V and 7 bases from J, leaving 11 bases between. The CDR3 spells CAISEGQGGGYTF. Here the CDR3 DNA reads TGTGCCATCAGTGAGGGGCAGGGAGGTGGCTACACCTTC.

Of note for this clone: This CDR3 is also generated by other DNA sequences in the sample. The rearrangement links TRBV27 to TRBJ2-3; 10 bases are shared with TRBD2. With V trimmed by 2 bases and J by 1 base, 0 bases remained unmatched. This CDR3 spans 15 amino acids. Germline V gene sequence: CDR1 MNHEY, CDR2 SMNVEV (reference sequence). The CDR3 spells CASSLLAGGTDTQYF. The CDR3 DNA reads TGTGCCAGCAGTTTACTAGCGGGAGGCACAGATACGCAGTATTTT.

The CDR3 DNA reads TGTGCCTGGAGTTCAGGGAATAGCAATCAGCCCCAGCATTTT. Translation: CAWSSGNSNQPQHF. V is TRBV30 and J is TRBJ1-5, with a weak D call TRBD1 (5 bases). This CDR3 has 14 amino acids. V was clipped by 2 bases and J by 0 bases, with 8 bases between them. Germline V gives CDR1 GTSNPN, CDR2 SVGIG (reference sequence).

The J gene is TRBJ1-2, the V gene TRBV9; D not resolved. The V and J ends lost 4 bases and 3 bases respectively, with 19 bases between them. Germline CDR1 SGDLS, CDR2 YYNGEE. This CDR3 spans 16 amino acids. The chain's CDR3 is CASSPNDREGYYGYTF. The CDR3 DNA is TGTGCCAGCAGCCCCAACGACCGGGAAGGGTACTATGGCTACACCTTC. Full variable domain (outside the CDR3, taken from reference TRBV9 and TRBJ1-2): DSGVTQTPKHLITATGQRVTLRCSPRSGDLSVYWYQQSLDQGLQFLIQYYNGEERAKGNILERFSAQQFPDLHSELNLSSLELGDSALYFCASSPNDREGYYGYTFGSGTRLTVV.

The J gene is TRBJ2-3, the V gene TRBV19, with TRBD2 matching over 8 bases. The CDR3 is 14 amino acids. Trimming at V came to 4 bases and at J to 5 bases, leaving 5 bases not matched to a gene. Germline CDR1 reads LNHDA; CDR2 reads SQIVND (reference sequence). In nucleotides, the CDR3 is TGTGCCAGTAGTACTTGGACTAGCCGAGATACGCAGTATTTT. Translated, it gives CASSTWTSRDTQYF. Full variable domain (rest looked up from reference TRBV19 and TRBJ2-3): DGGITQSPKYLFRKEGQNVTLSCEQNLNHDAMYWYRQDPGQGLRLIYYSQIVNDFQKGDIAEGYSVSREKKESFPLTVTSAQKNPTAFYLCASSTWTSRDTQYFGPGTRLTVL.

V is TRBV2 and J is TRBJ2-4, with D unresolved. The CDR3 consists of 12 residues. In germline, CDR1 is SNHLY, CDR2 FYNNEI. Trimming shortened V by 8 bases and J by 6 bases, and 11 bases separated the two germline ends. CDR3 sequence: CASLFPPNIQYF. The CDR3 DNA reads as TGTGCCAGCCTATTCCCACCAAACATTCAGTACTTC.

The V call is TRBV27, the J call TRBJ1-3; a weak D match, TRBD1 (6 bases). The ends were cut back, 5 bases at V and 0 bases at J, with 11 bases in the middle. CDR1 is MNHEY and CDR2 is SMNVEV in the germline V gene (reference sequence). The CDR3 is 15 residues long. CDR3 amino acids: CASSLTGSSGNTIYF. CDR3 DNA: TGTGCCAGCAGTCTGACAGGCAGCTCTGGAAACACCATATATTTT.

The gene calls are TRBV7-9 and TRBJ1-2; no definite D call. CDR1 is SEHNR and CDR2 is FQNEAQ in the germline V gene (reference sequence). The CDR3 runs to 17 residues. The ends were cut back, 1 base at V and 5 bases at J, with 20 bases in the middle. Here the CDR3 reads CASSLGDTSLNEYGYTF. For the CDR3, the DNA is TGTGCCAGCAGCTTAGGTGACACTTCCCTGAACGAGTATGGCTACACCTTC.

The V gene is TRBV4-2, the J gene TRBJ2-5; 8 bases align to TRBD1. The ends lost 0 bases at V and 5 bases at J; junction bases unmatched: 8. The CDR3 consists of 16 residues. Germline CDR1 and CDR2: LGHNA and YNFKEQ. The CDR3 bases are TGTGCCAGCAGCCAAGATAAGCCAGGGGGCTACGAGACCCAGTACTTC. Translated: CASSQDKPGGYETQYF.

This rearrangement joins TRBV7-9 to TRBJ2-3, with 7 bases lining up with TRBD2. CDR3 length: 15 residues. Germline assignment: CDR1 SEHNR and CDR2 FQNEAQ (reference sequence). V trimming: 10 bases; J trimming: 2 bases; junction bases outside the gene matches: 12. The CDR3 reads CATPPGTSVTDTQYF. The CDR3 nucleotides read TGTGCCACCCCTCCCGGTACTAGCGTCACAGATACGCAGTATTTT.